This T cell receptor (beta chain) was identified in a study of T cells in Graves' hyperthyroidism and ophthalmopathy. Overall study results and limits: A median around 6.8 months before onset, the model predicted ophthalmopathy.

This clonotype has a count of ten or more. Its target is not known. RNA transcripts yielded amplified TCR beta CDR3 regions. First-round RT-PCR targeting the TCR CDR3 was performed with the HTBI primer set. MiXCR, run by TCRdb on the multiplex PCR reads, gives a single entry per CDR3 protein. In the table there are approximately 420,000 distinct CDR3 sequences, approximately 13% of which are singletons. Between the trimmed V and J ends, which lost 0 bases and 8 bases, there was a span of 8 bases. There are 11 residues in the CDR3. In germline, CDR1 is GTSNPN, CDR2 SVGIG (reference sequence). The chain joins TRBV30 to TRBJ2-7; D is undetermined. The sample taken for sequencing was blood. The receptor's source is a woman aged 18-29 years with Graves' hyperthyroidism. This CDR3 is CAWSVVFQQYF. The DNA for the CDR3 is TGTGCCTGGAGTGTCGTCTTCCAGCAGTACTTC.